The rows below give T cell receptor beta chains drawn from one sample of a study of blood T cell repertoires in COVID-19. Clones were sequenced by immunoSEQ multiplex PCR, and TCRdb holds only the in-frame ones, with some missing. The sample records about 98,000 clones, over 70% being singletons. The sequencing input was peripheral blood. The receptors stem from a woman aged 80 or over with acute or convalescent COVID-19. Both conserved end residues are part of each CDR3.

j_call | v_call | cdr3_aa
TRBJ1-2 | TRBV28 | CASSRRQWGYTF
TRBJ1-6 | TRBV7-9 | CASSSRDKSSYNSPLHF
TRBJ1-1 | TRBV19 | CASSPFGTANTEAFF
TRBJ2-7 | TRBV5-6 | CASSSREGSYEQYF
TRBJ1-4 | TRBV6-2/TRBV6-3 | CASSYPGQGRATNEKLFF
TRBJ2-5 | TRBV5-1 | CASSLGPGGLQETQYF
TRBJ2-1 | TRBV5-4 | CASSLISGDEQFF
TRBJ1-3 | TRBV4-3 | CASSQDEQGPGNTIYF
TRBJ2-5 | TRBV6-5 | CASSVAGGQETQYF
TRBJ1-1 | TRBV6-5 | CASREGSLPAFF
TRBJ1-3 | TRBV3-1/TRBV3-2 | CASSPRGSGNTIYF
TRBJ1-2 | TRBV2 | CASTGQGAGGYTF
TRBJ1-2 | TRBV5-6 | CASSLLANYGYTF
TRBJ1-1 | TRBV7-9 | CASSWGQRMNTEAFF
TRBJ1-6 | TRBV7-2 | CASSLTGTGPSPLHF
TRBJ1-6 | TRBV28 | CASSSIRTGNSPLHF
TRBJ1-5 | TRBV9 | CASSGRTGDGNQPQHF
TRBJ2-5 | TRBV2 | CASSPGTKQTETQYF
TRBJ2-4 | TRBV2 | CASGREGNIQYF
TRBJ1-5 | TRBV28 | CASSIVPGQYQPQHF
TRBJ1-2 | TRBV30 | CAWSTGTLNYGYTF
TRBJ1-2 | TRBV18 | CASSPFGQTTSNYGYTF
TRBJ2-7 | TRBV2 | CASILSYEQYF
TRBJ1-4 | TRBV6-5 | CASGDRNEKLFF
TRBJ1-4 | TRBV19 | CASSPLRQGSNNEKLFF
TRBJ1-3 | TRBV11-2 | CASSPRTGPRGNTIYF
TRBJ1-2 | TRBV6-1 | CASSEYGNYGYTF
TRBJ1-2 | TRBV3-1/TRBV3-2 | CASSQPAEAGGYTF
TRBJ1-2 | TRBV3-1/TRBV3-2 | CASSQDVGTGYGYTF
TRBJ1-5 | TRBV6-1 | CASSEVFRAQHF
TRBJ2-5 | TRBV3-1/TRBV3-2 | CASSQGLAGVQETQYF
TRBJ1-2 | TRBV7-9 | CASSLRGIYGYTF
TRBJ1-1 | TRBV3-1/TRBV3-2 | CASSPGSNEAFF
TRBJ1-4 | TRBV5-1 | CASSLEAGPNEKLFF
TRBJ1-4 | TRBV5-1 | CASSSDRYNEKLFF
TRBJ1-4 | TRBV7-2 | CASRQMQTGVNEKLFF
TRBJ1-5 | TRBV7-2 | CASSSRQGVNSNQPQHF
TRBJ1-1 | TRBV19 | CASSIGTGGTNTEAFF
TRBJ2-1 | TRBV11-2 | CASSLGLAGGPNEQFF
TRBJ2-5 | TRBV5-1 | CASSLALAVQETQYF
TRBJ2-7 | TRBV3-1/TRBV3-2 | CASSPRDSYEQYF
TRBJ2-1 | TRBV24-1 | CATSALKGGQFF
TRBJ2-3 | TRBV7-2 | CASSFPPGNINTDTQYF
TRBJ1-2 | TRBV11-2 | CASSLKGNYGYTF
TRBJ2-5 | TRBV3-1/TRBV3-2 | CASSQAGLAETQYF
TRBJ1-1 | TRBV7-2 | CASSGHRWNTEAFF
TRBJ1-2 | TRBV5-1 | CASSLGAGLDYGYTF
TRBJ2-2 | TRBV5-8 | CASSRQGADTGELFF
TRBJ2-7 | TRBV12-3/TRBV12-4 | CASSLYAGTGQYF
TRBJ1-3 | TRBV19 | CASSVDTFSGNTIYF
TRBJ2-2 | TRBV5-4 | CASSLDNGGRGTGELFF
TRBJ1-4 | TRBV9 | CASSPIATNEKLFF
TRBJ1-2 | TRBV4-3 | CASSQEMSGGWYGYTF
TRBJ2-3 | TRBV9 | CASSVVQGGWTDTQYF
TRBJ2-3 | TRBV24-1 | CATSDPSRGQGTDTQYF
TRBJ2-5 | TRBV28 | CASSLMTSMGETQYF
TRBJ1-3 | TRBV19 | CASMTSGGLGNTIYF
TRBJ1-5 | TRBV4-1 | CASSQEGTGYRPQHF
TRBJ2-2 | TRBV24-1 | CATSDFGPGASGELFF